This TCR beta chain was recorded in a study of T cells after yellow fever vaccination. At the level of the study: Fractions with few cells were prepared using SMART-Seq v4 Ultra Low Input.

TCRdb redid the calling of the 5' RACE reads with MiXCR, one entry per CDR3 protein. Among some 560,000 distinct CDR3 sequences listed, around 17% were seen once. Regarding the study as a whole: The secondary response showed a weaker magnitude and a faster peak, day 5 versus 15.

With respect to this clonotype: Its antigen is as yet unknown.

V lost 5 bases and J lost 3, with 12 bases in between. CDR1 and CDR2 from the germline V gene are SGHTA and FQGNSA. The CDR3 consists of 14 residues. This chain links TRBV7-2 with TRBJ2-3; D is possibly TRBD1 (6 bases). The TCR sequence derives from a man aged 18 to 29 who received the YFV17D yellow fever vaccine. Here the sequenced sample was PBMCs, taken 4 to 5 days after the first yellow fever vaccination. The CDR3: CASSRDRWTDTQYF. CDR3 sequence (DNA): TGTGCCAGCAGCCGCGACAGGTGGACAGATACGCAGTATTTT.